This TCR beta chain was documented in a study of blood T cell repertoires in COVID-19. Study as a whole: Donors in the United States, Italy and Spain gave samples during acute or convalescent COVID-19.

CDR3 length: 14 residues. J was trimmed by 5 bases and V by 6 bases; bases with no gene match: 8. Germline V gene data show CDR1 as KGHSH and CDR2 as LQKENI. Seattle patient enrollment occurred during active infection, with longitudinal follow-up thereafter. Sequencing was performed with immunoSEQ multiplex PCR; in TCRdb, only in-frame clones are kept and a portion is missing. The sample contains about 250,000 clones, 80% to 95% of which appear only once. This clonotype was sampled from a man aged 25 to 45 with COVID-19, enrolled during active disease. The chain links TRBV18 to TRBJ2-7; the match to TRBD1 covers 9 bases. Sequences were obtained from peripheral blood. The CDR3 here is CASSPGQGSHEQYF. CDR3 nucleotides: TGTGCCAGCTCCCCGGGACAGGGTTCCCACGAGCAGTACTTC.